Shown below are 19 T cell receptor beta chains from a single sample sequenced in a study of CD8+ T cells in alopecia areata. Extraction of RNA preceded its reverse transcription into cDNA, which served as the sequencing template. Clones were sequenced by immunoSEQ multiplex PCR, and TCRdb holds only the in-frame ones, with some missing. The sample comprises around 140,000 clones, roughly half of which are singletons, and about 1% rests with the top ten. Sequences were derived from CD4+ T cells sorted from blood, sampled at week 0. The receptors here all came from a human donor with alopecia areata.

The V call is TRBV5-4, the J call TRBJ2-3; the match to TRBD2 covers 7 bases. The CDR3 contains 17 residues. From germline, CDR1 is SGHNT and CDR2 YYREEE (reference sequence). The ends lost 3 bases at V and 1 base at J; junction bases unmatched: 11. The CDR3 is CASSSPMGGVGTDTQYF. For the CDR3, the DNA is TGTGCCAGCAGCTCCCCAATGGGGGGGGTCGGCACAGATACGCAGTATTTT.

This clone was observed a handful of times. The genes are TRBV15 and TRBJ2-7; TRBD1 or TRBD2 may be the D gene (5 bases each). The CDR3 contains 13 residues. Trimming took off 0 bases at V and 5 bases at J, with 8 bases between the two ends. The V gene's germline CDR1 is LNHNV and CDR2 YYDKDF (reference sequence). CDR3 loop: CATSRDGGNEQYF. As DNA, the CDR3 is TGTGCCACCAGCAGAGATGGGGGAAACGAGCAGTACTTC.

The J gene is TRBJ2-1, the V gene TRBV29-1; tentatively, D is TRBD2 (5 bases). CDR1 and CDR2 from the germline V gene are SQVTM and ANQGSEA. Between the trimmed V and J ends, which lost 4 bases and 9 bases, there was a span of 13 bases. The CDR3 covers 12 residues. The CDR3 coding sequence is TGCAGCGTTGGGATGGGAGTTGGTGAGCAGTTCTTC. Translation gives CSVGMGVGEQFF.

This clone was counted only a few times. V and J are TRBV29-1 and TRBJ2-2, with D possibly matching TRBD2 (6 bases). This CDR3 region has 16 residues. Looked up from germline, CDR1 is SQVTM and CDR2 is ANQGSEA. CDR3 sequence (DNA): TGCACACCTACTTCCCGGAGGGGTAATAACACCGGGGAGCTGTTTTTT. Translated: CTPTSRRGNNTGELFF.

This clone came up once. CDR3 nucleotides: TGTGCCAGCAGGGCGGCAGGGAATGGCTACACCTTC. Amino acids: CASRAAGNGYTF. This rearrangement joins TRBV25-1 to TRBJ1-2; tentatively, D is TRBD1 (5 bases). This CDR3 is 12 amino acids long. Germline V gives CDR1 MGHDK, CDR2 SYGVNS. Trimming cost V 6 bases and J 6 bases, with 11 bases left between them.

CDR3 region: CAWSSGMVANEQFF. The CDR3 region has the DNA TGTGCCTGGAGTTCTGGGATGGTCGCCAATGAGCAGTTCTTC. The genes are TRBV30 and TRBJ2-1; D not certain. The germline V gene has CDR1 GTSNPN and CDR2 SVGIG (reference sequence). The V gene lost 2 bases and the J gene lost 6 bases, with 14 bases spanning the gap. The CDR3 totals 14 residues.

The table lists this clone with a few counts. The V and J genes are TRBV29-1 and TRBJ2-1; D unresolved. Looked up from germline, CDR1 is SQVTM and CDR2 is ANQGSEA. The CDR3 runs to 12 residues. The DNA for the CDR3 is TGCAGTTCACAGAGCTCCTACAATGAGCAGTTCTTC. It is translated as CSSQSSYNEQFF.

The chain is built from TRBV28 and TRBJ2-7; 9 bases fit TRBD1. The length of the CDR3 is 15 residues. J gave up 6 bases and V 3 bases, and 9 bases lay outside the gene matches. Germline V CDR1 and CDR2: MDHEN, SYDVKM. CDR3 in DNA: TGTGCCAGCAGTTTTGTGGGACAGGGTCGGGGCGAGCAGTACTTC. It encodes CASSFVGQGRGEQYF.

The V call is TRBV23-1, the J call TRBJ2-2; D call uncertain. TRBV23-1 is placed among ORFs of uncertain function. V lost 1 base and J 6 bases, leaving 15 bases between the germline ends. The CDR3 sequence is 16 residues long. In DNA, the CDR3 is TGCGCCAGCAGTCAATTTCGACACGGACGGGCCGGGGAGCTGTTTTTT. Protein product: CASSQFRHGRAGELFF.

On this clone: Other DNA sequences in the same sample also yield this CDR3. The V and J genes are TRBV29-1 and TRBJ2-1; 10 bases line up with TRBD2. Trimming cost V 1 base and J 0 bases; bases outside gene matches: 0. Germline CDR1 reads SQVTM; CDR2 reads ANQGSEA. The length of the CDR3 is 15 residues. The DNA for the CDR3 is TGCAGCGTTGAAGGGACTAGCGGCTCCTACAATGAGCAGTTCTTC. Protein sequence: CSVEGTSGSYNEQFF.

V usage is TRBV30 and J usage is TRBJ1-5, with D uncertain. The CDR3 runs to 13 residues. Per the germline V gene, CDR1 is GTSNPN and CDR2 is SVGIG (reference sequence). The germline V and J ends were trimmed by 4 bases and 0 bases, with 7 bases remaining between them. The CDR3 sequence is CAWNQISNQPQHF. The CDR3 coding sequence is TGTGCCTGGAACCAGATTAGCAATCAGCCCCAGCATTTT. Together with reference TRBV30 and TRBJ1-5, the CDR3 gives the full variable domain: SQTIHQWPATLVQPVGSPLSLECTVEGTSNPNLYWYRQAAGRGLQLLFYSVGIGQISSEVPQNLSASRPQDRQFILSSKKLLLSDSGFYLCAWNQISNQPQHFGDGTRLSIL.

The V gene is TRBV7-8, the J gene TRBJ2-7; the D gene is possibly TRBD1 (5 bases). The V gene lost 4 bases and the J gene lost 12 bases, with 13 bases spanning the gap. This CDR3 is built from 11 residues. Germline V gene data show CDR1 as SGHVS and CDR2 as FQNEAQ. In DNA, the CDR3 is TGTGCCAGCAGCTCCACAGGTTATCGGTACTTC. This encodes CASSSTGYRYF.

CDR3 sequence: CASSAGWKDIQYF. The CDR3, as DNA: TGTGCCAGCAGTGCCGGGTGGAAAGACATTCAGTACTTC. The rearrangement uses TRBV6-6 and TRBJ2-4; D is unclear. CDR1 and CDR2 from the germline V gene are MNHNY and SVGAGI (reference sequence). The CDR3 extends over 13 amino acids. The V gene lost 5 bases and the J gene lost 8 bases, with 13 bases spanning the gap.

This clone was counted only a few times. The chain links TRBV4-3 to TRBJ2-5; 7 bases match TRBD2. CDR1 is LGHNA, CDR2 YSLEER, per germline. The CDR3 contains 14 residues. After removal of 0 bases from V and 4 bases from J, the junction contained 2 bases not matched to a gene. CDR3 region: CASSQDTGGETQYF. CDR3 bases: TGCGCCAGCAGCCAAGATACGGGGGGAGAGACCCAGTACTTC.

This clone was seen more than once but under ten times. The chain has TRBV9 and TRBJ2-2; 8 bases line up with TRBD2. Looked up from germline, CDR1 is SGDLS and CDR2 is YYNGEE. V shed 3 bases and J 4 bases; nucleotides not matched to a gene: 2. The CDR3 runs to 14 residues. The DNA of the CDR3 is TGTGCCAGCAGCGCGCGGGAGGTCACCGGGGAGCTGTTTTTT. Translation gives CASSAREVTGELFF.

The J gene is TRBJ2-7, the V gene TRBV6-5; D is unresolved. V lost 4 bases, J lost 0 bases, and 10 bases lay in between. CDR1 and CDR2 (germline): MNHEY, SVGAGI. This CDR3 has 14 residues. The CDR3 nucleotides read TGTGCCAGCAGTTGGACGGAGAGCTCCTACGAGCAGTACTTC. This gives the protein CASSWTESSYEQYF.

The chain recombines TRBV5-1 with TRBJ1-2, with a tentative D call TRBD1 (6 bases). Germline-derived CDR1 and CDR2 are SGHRS and YFSETQ. Between the trimmed V and J ends, which lost 6 bases and 14 bases, there was a span of 26 bases. This CDR3 contains 14 residues. The CDR3 nucleotides read TGCGCCAGCATCAGGGACCAGGACGGAGGGGGGAGGACCTTC. Its protein is CASIRDQDGGGRTF.

The chain carries TRBV29-1 and TRBJ1-2, with unresolved D. The germline V and J ends were trimmed by 4 bases and 8 bases, with 11 bases remaining between them. The CDR3 has 11 amino acids. The germline gives CDR1 SQVTM, CDR2 ANQGSEA. This CDR3 reads CSVVRPEGYTF. As DNA, the CDR3 is TGCAGCGTTGTGAGGCCGGAGGGCTACACCTTC. The entire variable domain, with the rest obtained from reference TRBV29-1 and TRBJ1-2, is as follows: SAVISQKPSRDICQRGTSLTIQCQVDSQVTMMFWYRQQPGQSLTLIATANQGSEATYESGFVIDKFPISRPNLTFSTLTVSNMSPEDSSIYLCSVVRPEGYTFGSGTRLTVV.

V is TRBV7-3 and J is TRBJ2-3; 8 bases agree with TRBD2. The germline V gene encodes CDR1 SGHTA and CDR2 FQGTGA. V was pared by 3 bases and J by 2 bases, with 1 base of the junction left unmatched. The CDR3 has 14 amino acids. CDR3 DNA sequence: TGTGCCAGCAGCTTTAGCGGGGCCACAGATACGCAGTATTTT. Residues: CASSFSGATDTQYF.